This TCR beta chain was sequenced during a study of T-cell memory formation after mild COVID-19. Study findings and constraints: Contracting CD8+ clones were enriched in EMRA, CD4+ mainly in CM and EM. Clones contracting day 15 to 85 were balanced CD4/CD8; later expanders leaned CD4+. Cross-reactive memory appears to have joined, as suggested by some responding clones showing up in pre-infection memory.

V gave up 6 bases and J gave up 9 bases, with 9 bases separating them. This CDR3 is built from 11 residues. MiXCR, applied by TCRdb to the 5' RACE reads, yields one record per CDR3 protein. The sample has some 150,000 distinct CDR3 sequences; 6% are singletons. Comments on this clonotype: What it binds is not known.

Sequencing was carried out using PBMCs or a T cell subset sorted from them (not recorded which). V gene TRBV12-3 or TRBV12-4 combines with J gene TRBJ1-3, with D unresolved. The clonotype comes from an adult woman who had mild COVID-19 (a few samples of this study predate the infection). Cell type and time point are not known. The CDR3 DNA is TGTGCCAGCAGCCCTAAGACCACCATATATTTT. It is translated as CASSPKTTIYF.